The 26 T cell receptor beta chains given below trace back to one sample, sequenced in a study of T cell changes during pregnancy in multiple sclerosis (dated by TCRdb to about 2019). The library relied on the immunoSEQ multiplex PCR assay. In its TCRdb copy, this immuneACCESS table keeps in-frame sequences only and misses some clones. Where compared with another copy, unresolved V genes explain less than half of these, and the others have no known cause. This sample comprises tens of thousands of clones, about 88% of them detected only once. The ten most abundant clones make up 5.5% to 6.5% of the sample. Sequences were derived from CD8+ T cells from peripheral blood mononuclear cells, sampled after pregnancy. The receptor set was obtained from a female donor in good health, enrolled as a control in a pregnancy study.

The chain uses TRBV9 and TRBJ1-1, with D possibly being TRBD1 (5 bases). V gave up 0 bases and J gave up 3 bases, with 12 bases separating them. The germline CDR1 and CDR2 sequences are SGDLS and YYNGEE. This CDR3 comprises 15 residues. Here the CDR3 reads CASSVGPDSYTEAFF. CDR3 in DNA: TGTGCCAGCAGCGTAGGTCCCGACAGTTACACTGAAGCTTTCTTT.

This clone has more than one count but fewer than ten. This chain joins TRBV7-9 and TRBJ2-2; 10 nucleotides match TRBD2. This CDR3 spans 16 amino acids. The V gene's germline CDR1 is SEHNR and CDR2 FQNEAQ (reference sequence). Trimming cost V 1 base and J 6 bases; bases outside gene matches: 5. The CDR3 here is CASSLGFLAGAGELFF. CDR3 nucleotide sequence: TGTGCCAGCAGCTTAGGATTCCTAGCGGGGGCCGGGGAGCTGTTTTTT.

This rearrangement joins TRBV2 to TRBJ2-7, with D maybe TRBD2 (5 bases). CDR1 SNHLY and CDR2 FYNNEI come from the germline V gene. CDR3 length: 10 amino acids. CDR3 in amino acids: CVSGTYEQYF. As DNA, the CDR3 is TGTGTATCGGGGACCTACGAGCAGTACTTC.

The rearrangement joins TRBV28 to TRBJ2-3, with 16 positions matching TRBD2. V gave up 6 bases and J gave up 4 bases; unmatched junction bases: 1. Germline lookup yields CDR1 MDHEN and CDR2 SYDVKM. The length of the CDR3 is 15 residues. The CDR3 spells CASRGTSGGADTQYF. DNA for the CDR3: TGTGCCAGCAGGGGGACTAGCGGGGGGGCAGATACGCAGTATTTT.

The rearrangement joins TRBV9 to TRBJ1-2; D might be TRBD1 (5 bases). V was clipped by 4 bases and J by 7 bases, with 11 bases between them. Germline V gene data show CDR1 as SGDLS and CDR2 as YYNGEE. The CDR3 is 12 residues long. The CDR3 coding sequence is TGTGCCAGCAGCCTTCAGGGTGGTGGCTACACCTTC. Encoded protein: CASSLQGGGYTF.

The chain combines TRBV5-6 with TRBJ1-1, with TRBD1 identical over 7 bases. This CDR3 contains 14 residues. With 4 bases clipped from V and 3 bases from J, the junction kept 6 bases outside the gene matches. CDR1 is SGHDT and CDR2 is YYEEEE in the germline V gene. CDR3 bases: TGTGCCAGCAGCCCAGACAGGGTGGACACTGAAGCTTTCTTT. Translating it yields CASSPDRVDTEAFF.

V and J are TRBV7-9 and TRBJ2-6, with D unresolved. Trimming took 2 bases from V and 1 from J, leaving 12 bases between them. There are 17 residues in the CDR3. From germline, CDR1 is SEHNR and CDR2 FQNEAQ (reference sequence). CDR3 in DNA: TGTGCCAGCAGCTTACCGGGTCTCGGGTCTGGGGCCAACGTCCTGACTTTC. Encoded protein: CASSLPGLGSGANVLTF. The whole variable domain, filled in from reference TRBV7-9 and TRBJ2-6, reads DTGVSQNPRHKITKRGQNVTFRCDPISEHNRLYWYRQTLGQGPEFLTYFQNEAQLEKSRLLSDRFSAERPKGSFSTLEIQRTEQGDSAMYLCASSLPGLGSGANVLTFGAGSRLTVL.

This CDR3 is CASSQGSNTGELFF. CDR3 in DNA: TGTGCCAGCTCACAGGGGTCGAACACCGGGGAGCTGTTTTTT. The genes are TRBV18 and TRBJ2-2; possibly TRBD1 for D (5 bases). This CDR3 is built from 14 residues. Trimming pared 4 bases from V and 0 bases from J, leaving 6 bases between. Germline lookup yields CDR1 KGHSH and CDR2 LQKENI. Full variable domain (rest looked up from reference TRBV18 and TRBJ2-2): NAGVMQNPRHLVRRRGQEARLRCSPMKGHSHVYWYRQLPEEGLKFMVYLQKENIIDESGMPKERFSAEFPKEGPSILRIQQVVRGDSAAYFCASSQGSNTGELFFGEGSRLTVL.

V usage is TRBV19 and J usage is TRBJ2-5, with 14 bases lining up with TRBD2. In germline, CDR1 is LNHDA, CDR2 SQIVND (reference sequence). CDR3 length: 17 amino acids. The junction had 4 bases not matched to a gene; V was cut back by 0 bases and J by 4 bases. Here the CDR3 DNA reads TGTGCCAGTAGTATAGACCCCGGACTAGCGGGGGGAGAGACCCAGTACTTC. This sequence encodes CASSIDPGLAGGETQYF.

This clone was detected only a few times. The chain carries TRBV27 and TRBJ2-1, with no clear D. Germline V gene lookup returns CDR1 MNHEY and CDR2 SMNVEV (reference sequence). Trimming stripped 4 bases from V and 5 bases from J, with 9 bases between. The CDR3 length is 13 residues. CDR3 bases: TGTGCCAGCAGTTCGGTTTCTCACAATGAGCAGTTCTTC. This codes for CASSSVSHNEQFF.

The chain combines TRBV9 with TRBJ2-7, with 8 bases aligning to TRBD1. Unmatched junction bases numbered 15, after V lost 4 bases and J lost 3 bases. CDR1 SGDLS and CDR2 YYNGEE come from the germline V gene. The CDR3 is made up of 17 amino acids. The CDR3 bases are TGTGCCAGCAGCAGCCGCGCAGGGGGCGAATCGCTCTACGAGCAGTACTTC. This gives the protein CASSSRAGGESLYEQYF.

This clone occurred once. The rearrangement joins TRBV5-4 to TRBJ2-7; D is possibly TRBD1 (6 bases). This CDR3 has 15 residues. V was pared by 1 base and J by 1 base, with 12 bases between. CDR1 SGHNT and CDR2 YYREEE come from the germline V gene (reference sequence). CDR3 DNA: TGTGCCAGCAGCTTGAACTGGGACACTTCCTACGAGCAGTACTTC. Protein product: CASSLNWDTSYEQYF.

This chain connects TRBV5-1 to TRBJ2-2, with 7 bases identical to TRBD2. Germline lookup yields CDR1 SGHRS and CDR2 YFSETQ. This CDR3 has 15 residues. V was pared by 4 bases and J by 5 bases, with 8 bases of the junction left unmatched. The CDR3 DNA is TGCGCCAGCAGCCCCCAGACTAGCCCAACCGGGGAGCTGTTTTTT. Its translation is CASSPQTSPTGELFF.

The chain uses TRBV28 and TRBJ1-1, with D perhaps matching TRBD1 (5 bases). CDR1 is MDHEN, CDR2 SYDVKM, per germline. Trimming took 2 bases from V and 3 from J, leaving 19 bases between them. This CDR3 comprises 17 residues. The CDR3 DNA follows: TGTGCCAGCAGTTTACAGGGTTGGATTGAGGTGGACACTGAAGCTTTCTTT. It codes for CASSLQGWIEVDTEAFF.

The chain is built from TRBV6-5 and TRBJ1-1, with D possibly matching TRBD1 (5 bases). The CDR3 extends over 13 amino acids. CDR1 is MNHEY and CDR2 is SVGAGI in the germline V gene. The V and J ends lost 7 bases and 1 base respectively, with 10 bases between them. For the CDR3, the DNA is TGTGCCAGCACGGCAGGGCCGAACACTGAAGCTTTCTTT. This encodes CASTAGPNTEAFF.

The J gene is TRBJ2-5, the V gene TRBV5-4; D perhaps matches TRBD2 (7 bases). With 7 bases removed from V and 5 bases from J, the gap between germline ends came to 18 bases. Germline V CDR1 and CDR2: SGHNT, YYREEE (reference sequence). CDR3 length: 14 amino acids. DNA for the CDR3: TGTGCCAGCCGTCAAGGCGGGGGCATGGAGACCCAGTACTTC. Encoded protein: CASRQGGGMETQYF.

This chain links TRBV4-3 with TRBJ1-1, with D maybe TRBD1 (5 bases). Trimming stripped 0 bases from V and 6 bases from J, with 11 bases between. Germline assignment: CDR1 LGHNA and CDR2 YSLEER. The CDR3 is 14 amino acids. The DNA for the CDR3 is TGCGCCAGCAGCCAAGATCCTCGGGGGGCTGAAGCTTTCTTT. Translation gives CASSQDPRGAEAFF.

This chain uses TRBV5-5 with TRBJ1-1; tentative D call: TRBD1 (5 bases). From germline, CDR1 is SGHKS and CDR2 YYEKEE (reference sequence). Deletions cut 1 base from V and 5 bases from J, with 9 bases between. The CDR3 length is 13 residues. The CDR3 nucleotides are TGTGCCAGCAGCTTGACGGGGGGAACTGAAGCTTTCTTT. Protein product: CASSLTGGTEAFF.

As DNA, the CDR3 is TGTGCCAGCAGCCGTCCGGGGGGCTGGGTAGATACGCAGTATTTT. Translation: CASSRPGGWVDTQYF. The chain recombines TRBV11-3 with TRBJ2-3; possible D gene TRBD2, 7 bases. The CDR3 is 15 amino acids. V was shortened by 5 bases and J by 5 bases, with 17 bases between the two germline ends. Germline V gives CDR1 SGHNT, CDR2 YENEEA.

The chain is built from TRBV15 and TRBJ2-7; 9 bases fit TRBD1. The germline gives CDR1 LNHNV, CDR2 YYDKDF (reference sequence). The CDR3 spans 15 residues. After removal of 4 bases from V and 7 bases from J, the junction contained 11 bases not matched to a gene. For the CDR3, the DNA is TGTGCCACCAGCAAAGAGGGGGGACAGGGCGCGGAGCAGTACTTC. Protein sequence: CATSKEGGQGAEQYF.

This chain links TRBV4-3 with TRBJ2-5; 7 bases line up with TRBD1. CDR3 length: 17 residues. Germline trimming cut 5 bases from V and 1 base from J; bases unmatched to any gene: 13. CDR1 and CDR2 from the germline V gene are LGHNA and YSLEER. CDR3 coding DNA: TGCGCCAGCAGCGAATCCTTCCCAGGGGGAACCCAAGAGACCCAGTACTTC. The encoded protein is CASSESFPGGTQETQYF.

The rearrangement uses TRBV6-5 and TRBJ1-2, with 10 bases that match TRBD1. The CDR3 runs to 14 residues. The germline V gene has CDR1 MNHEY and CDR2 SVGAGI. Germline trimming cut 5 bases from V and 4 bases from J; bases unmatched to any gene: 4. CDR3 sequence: CASSLRTGGYGYTF. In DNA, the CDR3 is TGTGCCAGCAGTCTCCGGACAGGGGGCTATGGCTACACCTTC.

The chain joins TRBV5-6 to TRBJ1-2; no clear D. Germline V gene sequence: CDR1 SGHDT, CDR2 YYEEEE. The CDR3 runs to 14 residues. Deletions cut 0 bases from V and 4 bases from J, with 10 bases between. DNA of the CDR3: TGTGCCAGCAGCTTGGTTGAGGATAGCTATGGCTACACCTTC. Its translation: CASSLVEDSYGYTF. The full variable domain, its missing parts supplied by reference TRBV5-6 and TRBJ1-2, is DAGVTQSPTHLIKTRGQQVTLRCSPKSGHDTVSWYQQALGQGPQFIFQYYEEEERQRGNFPDRFSGHQFPNYSSELNVNALLLGDSALYLCASSLVEDSYGYTFGSGTRLTVV.

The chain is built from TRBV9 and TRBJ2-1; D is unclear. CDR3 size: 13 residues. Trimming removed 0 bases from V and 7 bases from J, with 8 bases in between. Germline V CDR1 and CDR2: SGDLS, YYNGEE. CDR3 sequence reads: CASSVGSRNEQFF. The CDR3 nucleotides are TGTGCCAGCAGCGTAGGAAGTCGGAATGAGCAGTTCTTC.

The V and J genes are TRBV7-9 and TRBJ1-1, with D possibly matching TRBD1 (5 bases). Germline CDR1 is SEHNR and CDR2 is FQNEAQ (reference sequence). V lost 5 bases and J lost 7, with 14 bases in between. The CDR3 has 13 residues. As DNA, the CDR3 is TGTGCCAGCAGCACCCGGGGGGACTTTGAAGCTTTCTTT. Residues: CASSTRGDFEAFF.

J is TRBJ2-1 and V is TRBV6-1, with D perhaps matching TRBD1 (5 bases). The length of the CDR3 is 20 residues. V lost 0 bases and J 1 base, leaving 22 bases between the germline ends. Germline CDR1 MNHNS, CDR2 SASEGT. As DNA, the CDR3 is TGTGCCAGCAGTGAAGCGCTTAGAACCGCAGGGAAGGGGTCCTACAATGAGCAGTTCTTC. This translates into CASSEALRTAGKGSYNEQFF.